The sequence of this T cell receptor beta chain was determined in a study of blood T cell repertoires in COVID-19 (dated by TCRdb to 2019 to 2021). Concerning the study at large: Collaborator samples came from the United States, Italy and Spain and covered acute and convalescent phases of COVID-19. The material from the prospective study consisted of cDNA or gDNA derived from T cells, B-cell-depleted T cells, or PBMCs. Deeply sampled blood TCRbeta repertoires from subjects exposed to, actively infected with, or recovered from COVID-19 were included in the dataset. The repertoires were made available in a free public database intended to serve as a resource for research on the immune response to SARS-CoV-2. The samples were drawn from the first 160 participants of the ongoing ImmuneRACE study and from some 1,300 subjects provided by 6 global collaborators. The sample metadata nearly always contained a de-identified subject ID, COVID-19 status, age in years and sex. HLA class I and class II types, where available, came from metadata supplied by the sample provider rather than from assay-based typing. The full study reports these points: How much clinical and demographic metadata was included differed by source and by participant, and the metadata was provided uncurated.

As for this clone: Its recognized antigen is unknown. No much larger clone exists at a distance of one base, and base qualities are not known.

Trimming removed 7 bases from V and 4 bases from J, leaving 10 bases between the germline ends. CDR1 and CDR2, looked up from the germline V gene (reference sequence), are GTSNPN and SVGIG. Spanning cysteine to phenylalanine, the CDR3 consists of 11 amino acids. Only the CDR3 portion is preserved as DNA: 33 bases, with reading frame beginning at the first base. The immunoSEQ Assay, a bias-controlled multiplex PCR, was used to amplify TCRbeta CDR3 regions from genomic DNA. Under the source paper's analysis protocol: Within the assay, amplification of reference gene primers was used to estimate how many nucleated cells each sample contained. To quantify the absolute abundance of each unique TCRbeta CDR3 rearrangement, sequence reads were collapsed and filtered. Productive Simpson clonality was computed per sample as the square root of Simpson's diversity index over productive rearrangements. TCRdb carries this immuneACCESS record with in-frame sequences only. Its versions omit some clonotypes, under half of them owing to an unresolved V gene in the studies checked, with the rest unexplained. Clone size and the V and J calls come from that table; the DNA yielded D and trimming. This sample lists 250,000 to 300,000 clones; 70% to 90% were detected once. The ten largest make up approximately 9.9% of the sample.

Collaborating institutions collected whole blood in K2EDTA tubes following their own protocols. For TCRbeta analysis, collaborators shipped samples in one of three forms: frozen whole blood, isolated PBMCs, or DNA extracted from either of those sample types. The chain was built from TRBV30 and TRBJ1-1, and perhaps TRBD1 as D gene, on 6 matching bases. The clonotype was recovered from a woman in her seventies with acute or convalescent COVID-19. Source material: peripheral blood. The CDR3: CAFRGTTEAFF. The DNA sequence is TGTGCCTTCAGGGGTACCACTGAAGCTTTCTTT.